Following are 10 T cell receptor beta chains from one sample sequenced in a study of cytomegalovirus exposure and HLA in healthy donors. In the PCR, 60 Vbeta and 13 Jbeta primers were used. Clones were sequenced by immunoSEQ multiplex PCR, and TCRdb holds only the in-frame ones, with some missing. The sample records some 70,000 clones, roughly four fifths being singletons. Sequences were obtained from PBMCs. The receptors were sampled from a human donor in good health.

V is TRBV7-3 and J is TRBJ2-7; 7 nucleotides match TRBD2. V was clipped by 5 bases and J by 2 bases; unmatched bases: 12. CDR3 length equals 16 residues. From germline, CDR1 is SGHTA and CDR2 FQGTGA. For the CDR3, the DNA is TGTGCCAGCAGCCTTGAGGGAGGGACCCGTCCCTACGAGCAGTACTTC. It yields the protein CASSLEGGTRPYEQYF.

This clone appeared a single time. The gene calls are TRBV6-6 and TRBJ2-4; 7 bases map to TRBD1. This CDR3 has 16 amino acids. CDR1 is MNHNY and CDR2 is SVGAGI in the germline V gene (reference sequence). V lost 5 bases to trimming and J lost 0 bases; unmatched junction nucleotides: 7. The DNA for the CDR3 is TGTGCCAGCAGTAAGGGACAGACTTTAGCCAAAAACATTCAGTACTTC. This sequence encodes CASSKGQTLAKNIQYF.

This clone was recorded once. The V call is TRBV6-1, the J call TRBJ1-6, with 8 nucleotides matching TRBD1. This CDR3 has 13 amino acids. The V gene's germline CDR1 is MNHNS and CDR2 SASEGT. V lost 3 bases and J lost 10; bases outside the gene matches: 2. The CDR3, as DNA: TGTGCCAGCAGTGACAGGGGGCCATCACCCCTCCACTTT. It codes for CASSDRGPSPLHF.

This clone turned up a few times. This rearrangement joins TRBV5-6 to TRBJ2-5, with TRBD1 matching 7 bases. Trimming took 3 bases from V and 2 from J; bases not matched to a gene: 7. The germline gives CDR1 SGHDT, CDR2 YYEEEE. The CDR3 totals 15 residues. The CDR3 here is CASSSTGKVQETQYF. The CDR3 nucleotides read TGTGCCAGCAGCTCGACAGGGAAAGTACAAGAGACCCAGTACTTC.

The V gene is TRBV28, the J gene TRBJ1-4; D is perhaps TRBD1 (6 bases). CDR1 MDHEN and CDR2 SYDVKM come from the germline V gene. The length of the CDR3 is 16 residues. Trimming stripped 6 bases from V and 3 bases from J, with 17 bases between. For the CDR3, the DNA is TGTGCCAGCAGGCCTCCCGCAGCAGGGGCTAATGAAAAACTGTTTTTT. Translated, it gives CASRPPAAGANEKLFF.

This sequence joins TRBV30 and TRBJ2-7; a possible D gene is TRBD2 (5 bases). CDR1 GTSNPN and CDR2 SVGIG come from the germline V gene (reference sequence). Trimming took 3 bases from V and 3 from J, leaving 12 bases between them. The CDR3 is made up of 13 amino acids. This chain's CDR3 is CAWSSTGIYEQYF. CDR3 bases: TGTGCCTGGAGCTCGACCGGGATCTACGAGCAGTACTTC. The whole variable domain, filled in from reference TRBV30 and TRBJ2-7, reads SQTIHQWPATLVQPVGSPLSLECTVEGTSNPNLYWYRQAAGRGLQLLFYSVGIGQISSEVPQNLSASRPQDRQFILSSKKLLLSDSGFYLCAWSSTGIYEQYFGPGTRLTVT.

The chain is built from TRBV7-2 and TRBJ2-5, with no clear D. The V end was cut by 3 bases, the J end by 4 bases, with 15 bases between. The CDR3 consists of 15 residues. Germline values: CDR1 SGHTA, CDR2 FQGNSA. The CDR3 nucleotides are TGTGCCAGCAGCTTCCTGCTGAGTCTCGGAGAGACCCAGTACTTC. It encodes CASSFLLSLGETQYF.

The chain links TRBV7-8 to TRBJ2-1; the D gene is possibly TRBD2 (5 bases). The CDR3 consists of 15 residues. Germline V CDR1 and CDR2: SGHVS, FQNEAQ. Trimming stripped 3 bases from V and 4 bases from J, with 13 bases between. CDR3 sequence (DNA): TGTGCCAGCAGCTTGACCCGTAGCGAGTACAATGAGCAGTTCTTC. This gives the protein CASSLTRSEYNEQFF.

The CDR3 reads CASSPRGGLNYGYTF. CDR3 sequence (DNA): TGTGCCAGCAGTCCTCGGGGAGGGTTGAACTATGGCTACACCTTC. V usage is TRBV2 and J usage is TRBJ1-2, with D hard to call. This CDR3 has 15 residues. V was clipped by 5 bases and J by 2 bases, with 15 bases between them. Germline CDR1 SNHLY, CDR2 FYNNEI.

This clone was observed a handful of times. The chain is built from TRBV9 and TRBJ2-5; a weak D match, TRBD1 (6 bases). Germline CDR1 is SGDLS and CDR2 is YYNGEE. The V end lost 2 bases, the J end lost 4 bases, and 12 bases lay between the germline ends. This CDR3 comprises 14 residues. The CDR3 region is CASSVTGRRETQYF. CDR3 DNA sequence: TGTGCCAGCAGCGTCACAGGGAGACGAGAGACCCAGTACTTC.